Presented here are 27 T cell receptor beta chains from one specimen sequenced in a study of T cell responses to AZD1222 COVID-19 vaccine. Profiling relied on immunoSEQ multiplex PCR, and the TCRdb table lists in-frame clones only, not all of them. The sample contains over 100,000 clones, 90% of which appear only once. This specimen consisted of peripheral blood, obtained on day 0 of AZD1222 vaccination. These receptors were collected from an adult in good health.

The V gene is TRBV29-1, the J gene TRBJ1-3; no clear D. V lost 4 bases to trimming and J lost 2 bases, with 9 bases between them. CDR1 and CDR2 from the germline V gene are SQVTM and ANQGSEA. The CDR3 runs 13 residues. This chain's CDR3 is CSVGAGAGNTIYF. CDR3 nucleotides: TGCAGCGTTGGGGCAGGTGCTGGAAACACCATATATTTT.

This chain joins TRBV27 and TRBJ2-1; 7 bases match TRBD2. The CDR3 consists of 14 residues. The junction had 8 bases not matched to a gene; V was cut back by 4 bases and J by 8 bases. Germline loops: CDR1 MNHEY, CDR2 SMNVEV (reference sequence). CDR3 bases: TGTGCCAGCAGTTCAGCCGGGGGGACCGATGAGCAGTTCTTC. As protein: CASSSAGGTDEQFF.

CDR3 loop: CASSLERGGYNEQFF. The CDR3 coding sequence is TGCGCCAGCAGCTTGGAGCGGGGGGGTTACAATGAGCAGTTCTTC. This chain links TRBV5-1 with TRBJ2-1; 10 positions match TRBD2. Trimming removed 0 bases from V and 4 bases from J; junction bases left unmatched: 1. CDR1 and CDR2 from the germline V gene are SGHRS and YFSETQ. This CDR3 is built from 15 residues.

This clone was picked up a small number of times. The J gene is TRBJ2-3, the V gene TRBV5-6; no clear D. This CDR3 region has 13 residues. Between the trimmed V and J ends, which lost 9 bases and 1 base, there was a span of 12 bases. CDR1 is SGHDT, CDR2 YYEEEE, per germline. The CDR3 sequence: CATMPYRTDTQYF. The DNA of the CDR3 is TGTGCCACCATGCCCTACCGCACAGATACGCAGTATTTT.

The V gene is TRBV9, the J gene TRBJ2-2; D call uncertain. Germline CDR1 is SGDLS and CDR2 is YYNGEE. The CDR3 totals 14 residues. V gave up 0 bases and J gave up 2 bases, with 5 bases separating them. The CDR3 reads CASSVELNTGELFF. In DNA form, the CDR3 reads TGTGCCAGCAGCGTAGAACTAAACACCGGGGAGCTGTTTTTT.

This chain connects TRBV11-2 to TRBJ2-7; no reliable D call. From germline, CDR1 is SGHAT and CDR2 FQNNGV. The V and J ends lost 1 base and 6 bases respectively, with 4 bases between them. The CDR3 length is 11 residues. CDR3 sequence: CASSLVAEQYF. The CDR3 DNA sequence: TGTGCCAGCAGCTTAGTGGCCGAGCAGTACTTC.

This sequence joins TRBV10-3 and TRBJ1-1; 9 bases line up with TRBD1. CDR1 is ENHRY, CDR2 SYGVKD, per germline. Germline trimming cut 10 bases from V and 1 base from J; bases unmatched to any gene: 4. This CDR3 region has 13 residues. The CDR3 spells CATTGQGNTEAFF. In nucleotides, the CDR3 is TGTGCCACCACGGGACAGGGGAACACTGAAGCTTTCTTT.

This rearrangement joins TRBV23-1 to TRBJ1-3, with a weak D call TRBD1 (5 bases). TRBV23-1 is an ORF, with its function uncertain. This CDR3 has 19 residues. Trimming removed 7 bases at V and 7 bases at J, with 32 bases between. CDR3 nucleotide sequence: TGCGCCAGCACTTACCCCCCAAGCTACGCCCGGCGGAGGGGTAACACCATATATTTT. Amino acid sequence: CASTYPPSYARRRGNTIYF.

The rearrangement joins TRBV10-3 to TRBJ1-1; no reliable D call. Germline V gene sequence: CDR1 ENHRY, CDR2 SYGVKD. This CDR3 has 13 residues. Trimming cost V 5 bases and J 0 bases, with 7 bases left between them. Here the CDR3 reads CAISSGLNTEAFF. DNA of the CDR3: TGTGCCATCAGTTCGGGGTTGAACACTGAAGCTTTCTTT.

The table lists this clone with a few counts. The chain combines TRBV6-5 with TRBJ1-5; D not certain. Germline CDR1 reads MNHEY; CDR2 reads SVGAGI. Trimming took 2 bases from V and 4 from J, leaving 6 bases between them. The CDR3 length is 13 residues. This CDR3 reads CASSYEGNQPQHF. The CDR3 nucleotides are TGTGCCAGCAGTTACGAAGGAAATCAGCCCCAGCATTTT.

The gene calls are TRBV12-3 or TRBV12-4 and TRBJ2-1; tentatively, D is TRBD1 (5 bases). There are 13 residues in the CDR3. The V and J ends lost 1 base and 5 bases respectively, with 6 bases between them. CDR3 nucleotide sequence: TGTGCCAGCAGTTTAGACAGGCACAATGAGCAGTTCTTC. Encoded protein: CASSLDRHNEQFF.

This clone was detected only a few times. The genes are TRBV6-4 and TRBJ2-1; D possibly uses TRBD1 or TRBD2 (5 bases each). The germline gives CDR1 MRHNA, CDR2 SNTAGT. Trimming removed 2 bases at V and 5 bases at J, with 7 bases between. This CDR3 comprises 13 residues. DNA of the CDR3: TGTGCCAGCAGTGACGGGGACGACAATGAGCAGTTCTTC. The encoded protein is CASSDGDDNEQFF.

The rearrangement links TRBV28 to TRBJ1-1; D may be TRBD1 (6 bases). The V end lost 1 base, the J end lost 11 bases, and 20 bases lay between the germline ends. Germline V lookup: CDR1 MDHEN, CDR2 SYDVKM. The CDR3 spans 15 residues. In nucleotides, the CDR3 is TGTGCCAGCAGTTTATCCACAACAGGGTCAGGTGAGGCTTTCTTT. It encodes CASSLSTTGSGEAFF.

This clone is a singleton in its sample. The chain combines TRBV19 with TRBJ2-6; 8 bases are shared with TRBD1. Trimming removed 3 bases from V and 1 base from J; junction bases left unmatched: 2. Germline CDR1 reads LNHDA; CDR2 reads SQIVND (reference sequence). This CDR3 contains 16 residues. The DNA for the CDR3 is TGTGCCAGTAGTATGCAGGGGGCTTCTGGGGCCAACGTCCTGACTTTC. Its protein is CASSMQGASGANVLTF.

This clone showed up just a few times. For the CDR3, the DNA is TGTGCCAGCAGCACCTCGGGGGGGACGGGAGATACGCAGTATTTT. Protein sequence: CASSTSGGTGDTQYF. The chain is built from TRBV6-4 and TRBJ2-3; 8 nucleotides line up with TRBD2. The CDR3 consists of 15 residues. J lost 5 bases, V lost 6 bases, and 10 bases had no gene match. The V gene's germline CDR1 is MRHNA and CDR2 SNTAGT.

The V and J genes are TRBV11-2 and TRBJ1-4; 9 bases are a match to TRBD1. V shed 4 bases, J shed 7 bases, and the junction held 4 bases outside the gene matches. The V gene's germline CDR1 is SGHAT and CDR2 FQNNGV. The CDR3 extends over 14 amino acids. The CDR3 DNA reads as TGTGCCAGCAGCTCGGACAGGGGATCTGAAAAACTGTTTTTT. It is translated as CASSSDRGSEKLFF. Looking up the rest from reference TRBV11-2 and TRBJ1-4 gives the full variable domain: EAGVAQSPRYKIIEKRQSVAFWCNPISGHATLYWYQQILGQGPKLLIQFQNNGVVDDSQLPKDRFSAERLKGVDSTLKIQPAKLEDSAVYLCASSSDRGSEKLFFGSGTQLSVL.

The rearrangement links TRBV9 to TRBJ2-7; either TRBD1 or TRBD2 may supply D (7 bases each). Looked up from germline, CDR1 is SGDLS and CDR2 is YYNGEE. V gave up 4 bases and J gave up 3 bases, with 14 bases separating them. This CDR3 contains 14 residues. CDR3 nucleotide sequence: TGTGCCAGCAGCCCGAGCGGGACAGTCTACGAGCAGTACTTC. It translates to CASSPSGTVYEQYF.

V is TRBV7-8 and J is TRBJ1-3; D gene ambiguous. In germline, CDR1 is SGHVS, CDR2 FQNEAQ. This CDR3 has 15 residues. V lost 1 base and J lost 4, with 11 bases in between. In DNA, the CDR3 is TGTGCCAGCAGCTTAGTACACTTGGGGGGAAACACCATATATTTT. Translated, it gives CASSLVHLGGNTIYF.

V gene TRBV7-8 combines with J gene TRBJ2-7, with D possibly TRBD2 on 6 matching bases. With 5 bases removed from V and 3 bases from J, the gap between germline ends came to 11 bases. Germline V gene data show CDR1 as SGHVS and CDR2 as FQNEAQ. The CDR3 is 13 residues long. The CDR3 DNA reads TGTGCCAGCAGCATGACGGGACTCTACGAGCAGTACTTC. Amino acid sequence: CASSMTGLYEQYF.

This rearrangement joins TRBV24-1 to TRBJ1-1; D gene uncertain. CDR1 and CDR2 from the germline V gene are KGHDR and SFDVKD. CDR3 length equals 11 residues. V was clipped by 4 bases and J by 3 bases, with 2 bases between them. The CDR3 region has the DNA TGTGCCACCAGTGACCACACTGAAGCTTTCTTT. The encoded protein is CATSDHTEAFF.

In nucleotides, the CDR3 is TGTGCCAGCAGTTTACTCGAACGAAAACTGTTTTTT. Amino acids: CASSLLERKLFF. The chain joins TRBV28 to TRBJ1-4; D unresolved. This CDR3 is built from 12 residues. Trimming removed 2 bases at V and 10 bases at J, with 8 bases between. Germline-derived CDR1 and CDR2 are MDHEN and SYDVKM.

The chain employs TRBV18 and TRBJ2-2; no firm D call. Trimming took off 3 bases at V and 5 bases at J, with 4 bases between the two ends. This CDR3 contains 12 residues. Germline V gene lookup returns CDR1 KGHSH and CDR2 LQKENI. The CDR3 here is CASSPLTGELFF. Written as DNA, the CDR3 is TGTGCCAGCTCACCCTTAACCGGGGAGCTGTTTTTT.

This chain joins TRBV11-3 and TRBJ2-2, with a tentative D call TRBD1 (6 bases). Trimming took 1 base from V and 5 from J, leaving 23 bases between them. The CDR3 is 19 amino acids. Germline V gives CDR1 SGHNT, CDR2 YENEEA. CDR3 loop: CASSLGGQGYRSSTGELFF. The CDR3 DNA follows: TGTGCCAGCAGCTTAGGGGGGCAGGGATATAGAAGTAGTACCGGGGAGCTGTTTTTT.

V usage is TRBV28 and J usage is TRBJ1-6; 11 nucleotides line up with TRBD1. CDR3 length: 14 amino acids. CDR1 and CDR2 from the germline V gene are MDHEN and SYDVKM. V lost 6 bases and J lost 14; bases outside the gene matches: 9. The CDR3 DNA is TGTGCCAGCAGCCCCGGGACAGGGGGACTCGCCCTCCACTTT. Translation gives CASSPGTGGLALHF. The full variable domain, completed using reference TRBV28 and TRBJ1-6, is DVKVTQSSRYLVKRTGEKVFLECVQDMDHENMFWYRQDPGLGLRLIYFSYDVKMKEKGDIPEGYSVSREKKERFSLILESASTNQTSMYLCASSPGTGGLALHFGNGTRLTVT.

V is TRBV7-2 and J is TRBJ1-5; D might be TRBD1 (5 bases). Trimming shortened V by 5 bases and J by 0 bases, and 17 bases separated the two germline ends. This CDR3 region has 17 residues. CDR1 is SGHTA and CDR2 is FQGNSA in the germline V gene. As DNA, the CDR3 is TGTGCCAGCAGCGGGAAGCGGGGGTTGTATAGCAATCAGCCCCAGCATTTT. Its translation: CASSGKRGLYSNQPQHF. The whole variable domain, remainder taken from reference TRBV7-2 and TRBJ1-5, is GAGVSQSPSNKVTEKGKDVELRCDPISGHTALYWYRQSLGQGLEFLIYFQGNSAPDKSGLPSDRFSAERTGGSVSTLTIQRTQQEDSAVYLCASSGKRGLYSNQPQHFGDGTRLSIL.

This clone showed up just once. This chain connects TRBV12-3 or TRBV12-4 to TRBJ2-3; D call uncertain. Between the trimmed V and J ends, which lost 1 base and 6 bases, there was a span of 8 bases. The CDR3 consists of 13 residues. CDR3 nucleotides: TGTGCCAGCAGTTTAGGTGGGTTGGATACGCAGTATTTT. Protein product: CASSLGGLDTQYF.

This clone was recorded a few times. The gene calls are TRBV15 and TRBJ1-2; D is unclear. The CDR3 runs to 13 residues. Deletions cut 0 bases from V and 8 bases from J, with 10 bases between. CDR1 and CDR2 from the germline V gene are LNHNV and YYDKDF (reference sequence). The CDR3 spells CATSRDTPGGYTF. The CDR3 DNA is TGTGCCACCAGCAGAGATACCCCTGGAGGCTACACCTTC.